The T cell receptor beta chain described here comes from a study of PD-1 blockade in mismatch repair-deficient tumors (dated by TCRdb to 2015 to 2018). A note on the overall study: Between late 2013 and September 2016, the trial enrolled over 80 consecutive patients with 12 mismatch repair-deficient cancer types, every one of whom had been previously treated and was progressing. Deep sequencing of TCR CDR3 regions was used to track tumor-associated T cell clones in peripheral blood of patients responding to PD-1 blockade. General findings and caveats noted by the study authors: Clones residing in the tumor, which were often undetectable in blood before treatment, expanded quickly after pembrolizumab and then contracted, generally before radiologic responses.

V is shortened by 4 bases, J by 0 bases, and the region joining them spans 16 bases. The germline V gene encodes CDR1 SGHNT and CDR2 YYREEE (reference sequence). The CDR3 runs 16 amino acids, cysteine and phenylalanine included. Just the 48-base CDR3 DNA is kept, in frame starting at base 1. Mismatch repair deficiency in every enrolled patient was established by polymerase chain reaction or immunohistochemistry. A few patients who responded to pembrolizumab therapy underwent TCR sequencing. Pembrolizumab PD-1 blockade was prospectively tested in advanced mismatch repair-deficient cancers, regardless of tissue of origin, in the phase II trial. Peripheral blood T cell samples were serially collected before and at multiple times after PD-1 blockade was started. The timing of each blood sample was reported as weeks after the first dose of pembrolizumab. In this sample, this clone turned up a few times. Its recognized antigen is unknown. No base quality values were provided; no much bigger clone lies one nucleotide off.

Receptor amplification or capture employed the immunoSEQ multiplex PCR assay. In TCRdb, the immuneACCESS table is reduced to in-frame sequences with V and J assigned. These tables do not hold every clone; where another copy was compared, an unresolved V gene accounts for under half, and the others remain unexplained. In all, the sample holds about 68,000 clones, and more than 75% of those were seen once. Over 4.5% of the sample rests with the top ten. This receptor was obtained from an adult with mismatch repair-deficient cancer. The sample was peripheral blood, taken 2 weeks after starting pembrolizumab. Here the chain combines TRBV5-4 and TRBJ1-2; a weak D assignment points to TRBD1 (6 bases agree). The CDR3 amino acid sequence is: CASSPPGTKANYGYTF. The nucleotides are TGTGCCAGCAGCCCCCCCGGGACAAAAGCTAACTATGGCTACACCTTC.